This TCR beta chain was documented in a study of blood T cell repertoires in COVID-19 (dated by TCRdb to the early 2020s). Broadly, across the study: Collaborator samples came from the United States, Italy and Spain and covered acute and convalescent phases of COVID-19. The material from the prospective study consisted of cDNA or gDNA derived from T cells, B-cell-depleted T cells, or PBMCs. The dataset comprised deeply sampled blood TCRbeta repertoires from subjects exposed to, actively infected with, or recovered from COVID-19. The repertoires were released in a freely available public database meant as a resource for research on the immune response to SARS-CoV-2. Samples were obtained from the ongoing ImmuneRACE study (first 160 participants) and from some 1,300 subjects provided by 6 global collaborators. A de-identified subject ID, COVID-19 status, age in years and sex were almost always included in the sample metadata. Where available, HLA class I and class II types were taken from metadata supplied by the sample provider and were not determined by assay-based typing.

The collaborating institutions used their own protocols to collect whole blood in K2EDTA tubes. For TCRbeta analysis, collaborators shipped samples as frozen whole blood, isolated PBMCs, or DNA extracted from either of those sample types. Broad study findings and their caveats: How much clinical and demographic metadata was included differed by source and by participant, and the metadata was provided uncurated.

Comments on this clone: Its antigen is unknown. Base-call qualities are not available, and no considerably larger clone is one nucleotide away.

TCRbeta CDR3 regions were amplified from genomic DNA using the immunoSEQ Assay, a bias-controlled multiplex PCR. Regarding the original processing steps: Nucleated cell counts per sample were estimated from amplification of reference gene primers within the assay. To quantify the absolute abundance of each unique TCRbeta CDR3 rearrangement, sequence reads were collapsed and filtered. For each sample, productive Simpson clonality was calculated by taking the square root of Simpson's diversity index across productive rearrangements. TCRdb's version of the immuneACCESS table is confined to in-frame rearrangements and falls short of the full clone set. An unresolved V gene accounts for under half of the shortfall where checked; the remainder is of unknown origin. The V and J calls and clone size were taken over from that table, and D and trimming were inferred from the DNA. The sample data list about 28,000 clones, and roughly three quarters of these were observed just once. Roughly 40% of the sample rests with the top ten.

For CDR1 and CDR2, the germline V gene (reference sequence) lists WNHNN and SYGVQD. The germline V end is reduced by 8 bases and the J end by 5 bases; junction bases left unmatched: 8. The CDR3 measures 15 amino acids from cysteine to phenylalanine. Here the CDR3 DNA is all that survives: 45 bases in frame from base 1. The sequenced sample consisted of peripheral blood. The source is a man aged 70-80 years with acute or convalescent COVID-19. Rearrangement joined TRBV10-1 to TRBJ2-5; 13 middle bases align to TRBD2. For the CDR3, the sequence is CASEGTSGNGETQYF. The nucleotides read TGCGCCAGCGAGGGGACTAGCGGGAATGGGGAGACCCAGTACTTC.